Listed here are 7 T cell receptor beta chains from one sample, sequenced in a study of human T cells and chemical hapten exposure. Noted time point: patch test 3, about 24 weeks after DPC sensitization. The treatment here: therapeutic diphenylcyclopropenone sensitization with weekly scalp DPC. TCRdb recomputed calls from the RACE reads with MiXCR, one row per CDR3 protein. The data contain 100,000 or so distinct CDR3 sequences, under 40% of them singletons. Source: whole blood, taken in connection with sensitization to the hapten diphenylcyclopropenone (DPC). The receptors stem from a man aged 40-50 years with alopecia areata. Some clones in this sample may be carry-over from other donors' samples.

The V call is TRBV15, the J call TRBJ1-2, with unresolved D. Germline lookup yields CDR1 LNHNV and CDR2 YYDKDF (reference sequence). This CDR3 contains 14 residues. Between the trimmed V and J ends, which lost 0 bases and 8 bases, there was a span of 13 bases. DNA for the CDR3: TGTGCCACCAGCAGAGATCTCACGCCTGGAGGCTACACCTTC. Residues: CATSRDLTPGGYTF.

This clonotype was recorded only once. This chain connects TRBV4-3 to TRBJ2-3; D gene uncertain. V was trimmed by 0 bases and J by 0 bases, leaving 7 bases between them. This CDR3 is built from 15 residues. Looked up from germline, CDR1 is LGHNA and CDR2 is YSLEER. The DNA of the CDR3 is TGCGCCAGCAGCCAAGACGGAATAAGCACAGATACGCAGTATTTT. Translating it yields CASSQDGISTDTQYF.

There are a few counts of this clonotype. This chain joins TRBV28 and TRBJ2-3; 8 positions match TRBD1. The CDR3 loop spans 14 amino acids. Germline CDR1 is MDHEN and CDR2 is SYDVKM. The J segment lost 4 bases and the V segment lost 5 bases, leaving 5 bases of the junction unmatched. The chain's CDR3 is CASSLGQGSDTQYF. CDR3 bases: TGTGCCAGCAGTCTCGGACAGGGCTCAGATACGCAGTATTTT.

The CDR3 DNA follows: TGTGCCTCGAGGACTAGCGGGAGTGTAGATGAGCAGTTCTTC. Translation gives CASRTSGSVDEQFF. The gene calls are TRBV10-3 and TRBJ2-1, with 13 bases fitting TRBD2. From germline, CDR1 is ENHRY and CDR2 SYGVKD. The V gene end was trimmed by 11 bases and the J gene end by 8 bases; junction bases not matched to a gene: 9. The CDR3 covers 14 residues.

This sequence joins TRBV29-1 and TRBJ2-5; tentatively, D is TRBD1 (7 bases). The germline V gene has CDR1 SQVTM and CDR2 ANQGSEA. The CDR3 covers 13 residues. V lost 6 bases and J 4 bases, leaving 15 bases between the germline ends. CDR3 in DNA: TGCAGCGTGCTCCACAGGGGAGGAGAGACCCAGTACTTC. Protein sequence: CSVLHRGGETQYF.

The sample holds a few counts of this clonotype. The chain carries TRBV19 and TRBJ2-1, with TRBD1 identical over 7 bases. This CDR3 comprises 16 residues. After removal of 1 base from V and 2 bases from J, the junction contained 5 bases not matched to a gene. Germline V gene lookup returns CDR1 LNHDA and CDR2 SQIVND (reference sequence). The CDR3 DNA reads TGTGCCAGTAGTATAGGTTCCGGGACAGCCTACAATGAGCAGTTCTTC. Its translation: CASSIGSGTAYNEQFF.

This clonotype was seen only once. The gene calls are TRBV7-8 and TRBJ2-3; 8 bases agree with TRBD2. V gave up 0 bases and J gave up 4 bases; unmatched junction bases: 3. This CDR3 spans 15 amino acids. In germline, CDR1 is SGHVS, CDR2 FQNEAQ. CDR3 bases: TGTGCCAGCAGCTTAGCTCGGACTAGCCCAGATACGCAGTATTTT. Amino acids: CASSLARTSPDTQYF. The full variable domain, its missing parts supplied by reference TRBV7-8 and TRBJ2-3, is GAGVSQSPRYKVAKRGQDVALRCDPISGHVSLFWYQQALGQGPEFLTYFQNEAQLDKSGLPSDRFFAERPEGSVSTLKIQRTQQEDSAVYLCASSLARTSPDTQYFGPGTRLTVL.